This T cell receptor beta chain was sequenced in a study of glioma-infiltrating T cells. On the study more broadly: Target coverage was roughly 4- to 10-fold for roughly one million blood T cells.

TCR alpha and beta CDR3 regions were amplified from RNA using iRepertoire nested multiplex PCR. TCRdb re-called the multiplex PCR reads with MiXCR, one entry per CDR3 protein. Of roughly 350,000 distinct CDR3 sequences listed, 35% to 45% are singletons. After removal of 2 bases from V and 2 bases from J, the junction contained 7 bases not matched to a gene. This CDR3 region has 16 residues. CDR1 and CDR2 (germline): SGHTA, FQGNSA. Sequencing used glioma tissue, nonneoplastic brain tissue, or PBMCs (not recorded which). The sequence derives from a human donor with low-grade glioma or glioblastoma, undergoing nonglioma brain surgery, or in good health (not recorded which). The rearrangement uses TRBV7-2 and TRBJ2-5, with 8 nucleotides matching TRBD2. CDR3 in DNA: TGTGCCAGCAGCTTAAGGGCGGGAGGAATACAAGAGACCCAGTACTTC. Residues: CASSLRAGGIQETQYF. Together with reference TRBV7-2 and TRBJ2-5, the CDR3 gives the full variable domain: GAGVSQSPSNKVTEKGKDVELRCDPISGHTALYWYRQSLGQGLEFLIYFQGNSAPDKSGLPSDRFSAERTGGSVSTLTIQRTQQEDSAVYLCASSLRAGGIQETQYFGPGTRLLVL.